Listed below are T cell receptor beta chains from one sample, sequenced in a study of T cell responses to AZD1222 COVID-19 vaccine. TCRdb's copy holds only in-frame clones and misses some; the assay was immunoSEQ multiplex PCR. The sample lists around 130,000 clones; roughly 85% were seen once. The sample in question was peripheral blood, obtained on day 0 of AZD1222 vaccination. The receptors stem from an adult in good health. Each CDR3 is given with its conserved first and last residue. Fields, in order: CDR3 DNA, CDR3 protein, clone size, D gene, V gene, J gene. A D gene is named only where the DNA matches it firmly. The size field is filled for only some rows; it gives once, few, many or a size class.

TGTGCCAGCAGTTACAAGGGAATGGATGAAAAACTGTTTTTT	CASSYKGMDEKLFF	.	.	TRBV6-5	TRBJ1-4
TGCAGCGTTGAAAGCCCCGACAGGGGAAACGGGGAGCTGTTTTTT	CSVESPDRGNGELFF	few	TRBD1	TRBV29-1	TRBJ2-2
TGCGCCAGCAGCTTGGCCGGGGGTGGCACTGAAGCTTTCTTT	CASSLAGGGTEAFF	.	.	TRBV5-1	TRBJ1-1
TGTGCCAGCAGCTTAGGTTTAGGAGGGGAGGAATGGGAGACCCAGTACTTC	CASSLGLGGEEWETQYF	.	.	TRBV12-1	TRBJ2-5
TGTGCCACCAGTGTGGGACAATTTAGCGGGGAAGAGACCCAGTACTTC	CATSVGQFSGEETQYF	.	TRBD2	TRBV24-1	TRBJ2-5
TGTGCCAGCAGTTTTTGGGATGGCTACACCTTC	CASSFWDGYTF	.	.	TRBV28	TRBJ1-2
TGTGCCAGCAGCTTTCAGGGGGTTGCTGGAAACACCATATATTTT	CASSFQGVAGNTIYF	.	TRBD1	TRBV11-2	TRBJ1-3
TGTGCCAGCAGCTTGAGCCCGACTAGCGGGAGGGCTTACGAGCAGTACTTC	CASSLSPTSGRAYEQYF	.	TRBD2	TRBV5-4	TRBJ2-7
TGTGCCAGCAGCTTATCTTCTGGAAACACCATATATTTT	CASSLSSGNTIYF	.	.	TRBV5-5	TRBJ1-3
TGTGCCAGCAGTTACTCAGACAGGGCGGATGGCTACACCTTC	CASSYSDRADGYTF	.	TRBD1	TRBV6-5	TRBJ1-2
TGTGCCAGCAGCCAAGTGAACAGTGACTATTATTCACCCCTCCACTTT	CASSQVNSDYYSPLHF	.	.	TRBV3-1/TRBV3-2	TRBJ1-6
TGTGCCAGCAGCGTGGGACAGAGTCCGACTCCCTATGGCTACACCTTC	CASSVGQSPTPYGYTF	.	TRBD1	TRBV9	TRBJ1-2
TGTGCCATCAGTGGAGGGGTGTCGCAAGAGACCCAGTACTTC	CAISGGVSQETQYF	.	.	TRBV10-3	TRBJ2-5
TGCGCCAGCAGCGCAGAAGAGACCCAGTACTTC	CASSAEETQYF	.	.	TRBV5-1	TRBJ2-5